Many counts were recorded for the clone carrying this T cell receptor beta chain. Trimming stripped 5 bases from V and 2 bases from J, with 13 bases between. The CDR3 contains 15 residues. CDR1 LNHDA and CDR2 SQIVND come from the germline V gene (reference sequence). The sample originates from a study of blood T cell repertoires in COVID-19. Study-wide background: Samples representing acute and convalescent COVID-19 were sourced from the United States, Italy and Spain. Sample material is recorded as cDNA or gDNA derived from T cells, B-cell-depleted T cells, or PBMCs.

Original processing methods: Reference gene primer amplification gave estimated nucleated cell counts. Assay used: immunoSEQ multiplex PCR; TCRdb lists only in-frame clones, some missing. V and J calls and clone size follow that table, whereas D and trimming were derived from the DNA. Of 55,000 to 65,000 clones listed, roughly three quarters are singletons. The receptor was isolated from a man in his sixties with acute or convalescent COVID-19. Sequencing was carried out using peripheral blood. V and J are TRBV19 and TRBJ1-5; D is perhaps TRBD1 (5 bases). CDR3 sequence: CASSAYVGGNQPQHF. The DNA for the CDR3 is TGTGCCAGTAGTGCCTATGTAGGGGGCAATCAGCCCCAGCATTTT.